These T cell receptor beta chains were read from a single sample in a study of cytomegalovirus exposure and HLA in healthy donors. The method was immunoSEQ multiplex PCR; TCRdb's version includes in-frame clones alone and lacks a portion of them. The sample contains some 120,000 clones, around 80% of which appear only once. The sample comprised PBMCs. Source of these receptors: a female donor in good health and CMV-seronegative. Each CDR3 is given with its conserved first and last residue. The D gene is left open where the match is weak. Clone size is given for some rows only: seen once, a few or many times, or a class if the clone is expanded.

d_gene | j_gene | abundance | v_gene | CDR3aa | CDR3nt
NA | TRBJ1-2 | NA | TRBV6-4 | CASSDSEGLGGYTF | TGTGCCAGCAGTGACTCGGAGGGTCTGGGCGGCTACACCTTC
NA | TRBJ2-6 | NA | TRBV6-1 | CASSALASGGANVLTF | TGTGCCAGCAGTGCCTTGGCCTCGGGAGGGGCCAACGTCCTGACTTTC
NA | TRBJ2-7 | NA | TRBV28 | CASSPRVYEQYF | TGTGCCAGCAGCCCAAGAGTTTACGAGCAGTACTTC
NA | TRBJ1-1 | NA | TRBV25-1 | CASSEDPWPTEAFF | TGTGCCAGCAGTGAAGATCCCTGGCCCACTGAAGCTTTCTTT
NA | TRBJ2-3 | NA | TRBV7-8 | CASSFLRTDTQYF | TGTGCCAGCAGCTTCCTCCGCACAGATACGCAGTATTTT
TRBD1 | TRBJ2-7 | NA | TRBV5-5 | CASSLGQGGYEQYF | TGCGCCAGCAGCTTGGGACAGGGTGGCTACGAGCAGTACTTC
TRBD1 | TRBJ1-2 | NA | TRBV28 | CASTLPGPGTGAQGYTF | TGTGCCAGCACCCTACCCGGCCCCGGGACAGGGGCACAAGGCTACACCTTC
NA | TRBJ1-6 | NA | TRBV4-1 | CASSQDLAGPFSYNSPLHF | TGCGCCAGCAGCCAAGATCTGGCAGGGCCCTTCTCCTATAATTCACCCCTCCACTTT
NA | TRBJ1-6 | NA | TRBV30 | CAWMPFLDSPLHF | TGTGCCTGGATGCCCTTCTTAGATTCACCCCTCCACTTT
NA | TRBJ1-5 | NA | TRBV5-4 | CASSSRGQGQQPQHF | TGTGCCAGCAGCTCCCGCGGCCAGGGGCAGCAGCCCCAGCATTTT
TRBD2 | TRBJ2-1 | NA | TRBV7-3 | CASSLNSGRYNEQFF | TGTGCCAGCAGCTTAAATAGCGGGCGATACAATGAGCAGTTCTTC
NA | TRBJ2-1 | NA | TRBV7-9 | CSSSPRGAHNEQFF | TGTTCCAGCAGCCCCAGGGGTGCCCACAATGAGCAGTTCTTC
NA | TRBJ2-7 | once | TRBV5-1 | CASSLTEGTLQYF | TGCGCCAGCAGCTTGACTGAGGGCACCCTGCAGTACTTC
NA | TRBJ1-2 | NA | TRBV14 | CASSQLQNYGYTF | TGTGCCAGCAGCCAACTGCAGAACTATGGCTACACCTTC
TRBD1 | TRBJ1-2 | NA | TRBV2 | CASSQNRGYGYTF | TGTGCCAGCAGTCAGAACAGGGGCTATGGCTACACCTTC
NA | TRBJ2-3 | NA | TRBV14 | CASSQERSSTDTQYF | TGTGCCAGCAGCCAAGAGCGGTCTAGCACAGATACGCAGTATTTT
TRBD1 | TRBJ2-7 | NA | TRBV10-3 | CAISGTGVEEQYF | TGTGCCATCAGCGGGACAGGGGTAGAGGAGCAGTACTTC
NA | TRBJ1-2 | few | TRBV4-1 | CASSPDPGTRVDYGYTF | TGCGCCAGCAGCCCAGACCCGGGAACCCGGGTCGACTATGGCTACACCTTC
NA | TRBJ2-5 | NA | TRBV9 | CASSTVGLASETQYF | TGTGCCAGCAGCACGGTGGGCCTAGCGTCGGAGACCCAGTACTTC
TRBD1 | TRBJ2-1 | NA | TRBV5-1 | CASSETGGSYNEQFF | TGCGCCAGCAGCGAAACAGGGGGCTCCTACAATGAGCAGTTCTTC
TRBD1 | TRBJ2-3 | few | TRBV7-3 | CASSSQGQGTDTQYF | TGTGCCAGCAGCTCCCAGGGACAGGGGACAGATACGCAGTATTTT
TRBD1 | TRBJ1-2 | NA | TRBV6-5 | CASRVTRTGPHGYTF | TGTGCCAGCAGAGTTACCAGGACAGGGCCCCATGGCTACACCTTC
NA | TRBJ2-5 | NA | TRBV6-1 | CASSEASAGEETQYF | TGTGCCAGCAGTGAAGCTTCGGCAGGGGAGGAGACCCAGTACTTC
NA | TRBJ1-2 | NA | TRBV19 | CASSLTALTGYDPYGYTF | TGTGCCAGTAGTCTAACCGCCCTTACAGGGTATGATCCCTATGGCTACACCTTC